This entry lists 19 T cell receptor beta chains sequenced from one sample in a study of T cells in Graves' hyperthyroidism and ophthalmopathy. TCR beta CDR3 regions were amplified from RNA transcripts. TCR CDR3 underwent first-round RT-PCR with the HTBI primer set. From the multiplex PCR reads, TCRdb called clonotypes with MiXCR, one entry per CDR3 protein. The data show hundreds of thousands of distinct CDR3 sequences, approximately 16% seen once. The sample taken for sequencing was blood. These receptors were taken from a woman aged 40 to 50 with Graves' ophthalmopathy.

The sample holds many counts of this clonotype. V and J are TRBV6-5 and TRBJ1-4, with 10 bases fitting TRBD1. The germline gives CDR1 MNHEY, CDR2 SVGAGI. V was pared by 7 bases and J by 12 bases, with 11 bases of the junction left unmatched. The length of the CDR3 is 14 residues. The CDR3 spells CASNTGTGVLELFF. CDR3 nucleotides: TGTGCCAGCAACACTGGGACAGGGGTCTTGGAACTGTTTTTT.

J is TRBJ1-6 and V is TRBV20-1, with D tentatively TRBD1 (5 bases). V was pared by 7 bases and J by 7 bases, with 11 bases between. Looked up from germline, CDR1 is DFQATT and CDR2 is SNEGSKA (reference sequence). The CDR3 extends over 12 amino acids. CDR3 region: CSVGTRNSPLHF. The CDR3 DNA reads as TGCAGTGTAGGGACGAGAAATTCACCCCTCCACTTT.

The V and J genes are TRBV29-1 and TRBJ2-2; the match to TRBD1 covers 9 bases. After removal of 6 bases from V and 5 bases from J, the junction contained 7 bases not matched to a gene. This CDR3 spans 14 amino acids. Per the germline V gene, CDR1 is SQVTM and CDR2 is ANQGSEA. The CDR3 protein is CSVPGQGATGELFF. The CDR3 nucleotides are TGCAGCGTACCGGGACAGGGTGCGACCGGGGAGCTGTTTTTT.

As regards this clonotype: Its ends do not fully match the called genes, so a read error is possible. The V and J genes are TRBV4-1 and TRBJ1-1; possible D gene TRBD1, 5 bases. This CDR3 is 15 amino acids long. Looked up from germline, CDR1 is MGHRA and CDR2 is YSYEKL. CDR3 residues: CASSREGRVNTEAFF. CDR3 bases: TGCGCCAGCAGCCGGGAGGGCAGGGTGAATACTGAAGCTTTCTTT.

This clonotype occurred many times. The V call is TRBV7-2, the J call TRBJ2-7; TRBD2 might be the D (6 bases). Looked up from germline, CDR1 is SGHTA and CDR2 is FQGNSA. Trimming took off 3 bases at V and 4 bases at J, with 13 bases between the two ends. The CDR3 totals 14 residues. CDR3: CASSLGDGRYEQYF. CDR3 bases: TGTGCCAGCAGCTTGGGGGATGGGAGGTACGAGCAGTACTTC.

The chain employs TRBV9 and TRBJ1-1; D remains unclear. Germline lookup yields CDR1 SGDLS and CDR2 YYNGEE. CDR3 length equals 14 residues. With 2 bases removed from V and 0 bases from J, the gap between germline ends came to 8 bases. CDR3 bases: TGTGCCAGCAGCGTCCAGGCTTTGAACACTGAAGCTTTCTTT. It encodes CASSVQALNTEAFF.

This clonotype was seen a handful of times. The chain has TRBV5-6 and TRBJ2-1; D unclear. Germline CDR1 is SGHDT and CDR2 is YYEEEE. V was pared by 1 base and J by 10 bases, with 18 bases between. The CDR3 totals 15 residues. The CDR3 loop is CASSLSARSGIEQFF. The CDR3 bases are TGTGCCAGCAGCTTGTCGGCCCGTTCGGGCATCGAGCAGTTCTTC.

The chain has TRBV19 and TRBJ1-3, with TRBD1 matching over 9 bases. The germline gives CDR1 LNHDA, CDR2 SQIVND (reference sequence). The CDR3 totals 16 residues. The V segment lost 5 bases and the J segment 2 bases; nucleotides outside the gene matches: 7. The chain's CDR3 is CASSSPDRGTGNTIYF. The CDR3 DNA sequence: TGTGCCAGTAGTTCGCCGGACAGGGGCACTGGAAACACCATATATTTT.

In its sample, this clonotype was seen many times. V and J are TRBV12-3 or TRBV12-4 and TRBJ1-3; TRBD1 agrees at 7 bases. The CDR3 is 15 residues long. The J segment lost 0 bases and the V segment lost 6 bases, leaving 5 bases of the junction unmatched. The CDR3 sequence is CASRPGQNSGNTIYF. Here the CDR3 DNA reads TGTGCCAGCAGACCGGGACAGAACTCTGGAAACACCATATATTTT.

This clonotype was counted only a few times. This chain links TRBV28 with TRBJ2-3; TRBD1 is a possible D gene (6 bases). The CDR3 sequence is 15 residues long. Germline V gene sequence: CDR1 MDHEN, CDR2 SYDVKM. V shed 3 bases and J shed 1 base, with 11 bases lying between them. CDR3 residues: CASSLLGAGTDTQYF. CDR3 DNA: TGTGCCAGCAGTTTGCTGGGGGCTGGCACAGATACGCAGTATTTT. The full variable domain, with the rest looked up from reference TRBV28 and TRBJ2-3, is DVKVTQSSRYLVKRTGEKVFLECVQDMDHENMFWYRQDPGLGLRLIYFSYDVKMKEKGDIPEGYSVSREKKERFSLILESASTNQTSMYLCASSLLGAGTDTQYFGPGTRLTVL.

This clonotype has at least ten counts. The chain joins TRBV12-3 or TRBV12-4 to TRBJ1-5; perhaps TRBD1 as D (5 bases). Trimming took 2 bases from V and 2 from J, leaving 13 bases between them. This CDR3 is 16 amino acids long. CDR3 coding DNA: TGTGCCAGCAGTTTACGGCAAGGAGGGGGCAATCAGCCCCAGCATTTT. This encodes CASSLRQGGGNQPQHF.

CDR3 sequence reads: CASSSPGLGQETQYF. The CDR3, as DNA: TGTGCCAGCAGTTCCCCCGGACTAGGCCAAGAGACCCAGTACTTC. J is TRBJ2-5 and V is TRBV3-1; 7 bases match TRBD2. Germline CDR1 reads LGHDT; CDR2 reads YNNKEL (reference sequence). The junction had 8 bases not matched to a gene; V was cut back by 6 bases and J by 1 base. The CDR3 totals 15 residues.

This chain uses TRBV20-1 with TRBJ2-2; maybe TRBD1 (6 bases). Germline V gives CDR1 DFQATT, CDR2 SNEGSKA (reference sequence). The ends were cut back, 5 bases at V and 0 bases at J, with 10 bases in the middle. The CDR3 runs to 14 residues. The CDR3 loop is CSALDRSNTGELFF. CDR3 bases: TGCAGTGCTCTCGACAGGTCGAACACCGGGGAGCTGTTTTTT.

This clonotype was seen repeatedly, ten times or more. The rearrangement links TRBV2 to TRBJ1-1; no reliable D call. Germline V gene sequence: CDR1 SNHLY, CDR2 FYNNEI. The CDR3 is made up of 11 amino acids. Trimming removed 7 bases from V and 1 base from J, with 4 bases in between. The CDR3 spells CASTENTEAFF. CDR3 bases: TGTGCCAGCACCGAGAACACTGAAGCTTTCTTT.

This clonotype has a handful of counts. In nucleotides, the CDR3 is TGTGCCAGCAGTGTTTTAATAGCTGATTCACCCCTCCACTTT. It is translated as CASSVLIADSPLHF. The chain has TRBV2 and TRBJ1-6; D unclear. This CDR3 region has 14 residues. The V gene lost 4 bases and the J gene lost 8 bases, with 12 bases spanning the gap. The germline CDR1 and CDR2 sequences are SNHLY and FYNNEI. The full variable domain, rest sourced from reference TRBV2 and TRBJ1-6, is EPEVTQTPSHQVTQMGQEVILRCVPISNHLYFYWYRQILGQKVEFLVSFYNNEISEKSEIFDDQFSVERPDGSNFTLKIRSTKLEDSAMYFCASSVLIADSPLHFGNGTRLTVT.

This clonotype was seen repeatedly, ten times or more. The V call is TRBV30, the J call TRBJ2-1; tentatively, D is TRBD2 (6 bases). The CDR3 runs 15 residues. V was trimmed by 8 bases and J by 6 bases, leaving 23 bases between them. Germline lookup yields CDR1 GTSNPN and CDR2 SVGIG (reference sequence). The chain's CDR3 is CAAGIGTYTPNEQFF. CDR3 coding DNA: TGTGCCGCGGGCATAGGGACTTACACCCCCAATGAGCAGTTCTTC. The whole variable domain, filled in from reference TRBV30 and TRBJ2-1, reads SQTIHQWPATLVQPVGSPLSLECTVEGTSNPNLYWYRQAAGRGLQLLFYSVGIGQISSEVPQNLSASRPQDRQFILSSKKLLLSDSGFYLCAAGIGTYTPNEQFFGPGTRLTVL.

This clonotype was recorded many times. The rearrangement uses TRBV5-1 and TRBJ2-1; a possible D gene is TRBD2 (5 bases). V was clipped by 1 base and J by 8 bases, with 13 bases between them. Germline values: CDR1 SGHRS, CDR2 YFSETQ. This CDR3 comprises 14 residues. CDR3 region: CASSLFIEGDEQFF. DNA for the CDR3: TGCGCCAGCAGCTTGTTTATAGAGGGTGATGAGCAGTTCTTC.

This clonotype was counted between two and nine times. J is TRBJ1-5 and V is TRBV10-3, with no clear D. Looked up from germline, CDR1 is ENHRY and CDR2 is SYGVKD. The CDR3 has 13 residues. V lost 4 bases and J lost 4, with 8 bases in between. CDR3 residues: CAISATENQPQHF. Written as DNA, the CDR3 is TGTGCCATCAGTGCAACGGAGAATCAGCCCCAGCATTTT.

This clonotype was recorded only once. Being one base from a much bigger clone, this may be a read error. The gene calls are TRBV28 and TRBJ2-1; 8 bases align to TRBD2. With the DNA end fitting TRBJ2-7 better, the J assignment may be wrong. CDR3 size: 13 residues. Looked up from germline, CDR1 is MDHEN and CDR2 is SYDVKM. The CDR3 spells CASITGGRNEQYF. The CDR3 DNA reads TGTGCCAGCATAACGGGAGGGCGCAATGAGCAGTACTTC.